The clone carrying this TCR beta chain has more than one count but fewer than ten. This sample is part of a study of T cells after yellow fever vaccination. There are 15 residues in the CDR3. Trimming removed 6 bases at V and 2 bases at J, with 15 bases between. Germline V gene data show CDR1 as MNHNS and CDR2 as SASEGT. TCRdb re-analysed the 5' RACE reads in MiXCR, keeping a single row per CDR3 protein. The table lists 450,000 to 550,000 distinct CDR3 sequences, around a fifth of them singletons, with approximately 15% in the top ten. Here the sequenced sample was PBMCs, taken around 3 weeks after the first yellow fever vaccination. V usage is TRBV6-1 and J usage is TRBJ2-3, with D unclear. This TCR derives from a man between 18 and 35 years old who received the YFV17D yellow fever vaccine. The CDR3 DNA reads as TGTGCCAGCAGCCCCCTGACACGATCCACAGATACGCAGTATTTT. This translates into CASSPLTRSTDTQYF.